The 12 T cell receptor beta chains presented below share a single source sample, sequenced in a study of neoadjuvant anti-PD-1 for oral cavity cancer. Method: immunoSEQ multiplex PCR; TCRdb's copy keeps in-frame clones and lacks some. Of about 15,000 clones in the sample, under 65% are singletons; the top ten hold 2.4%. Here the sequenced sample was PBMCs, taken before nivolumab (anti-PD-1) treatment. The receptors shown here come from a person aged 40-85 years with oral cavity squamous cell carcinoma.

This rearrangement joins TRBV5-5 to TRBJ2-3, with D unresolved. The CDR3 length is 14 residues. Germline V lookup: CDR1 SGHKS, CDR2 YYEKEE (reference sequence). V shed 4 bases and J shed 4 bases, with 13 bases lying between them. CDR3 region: CASSLSVVADTQYF. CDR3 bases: TGTGCCAGCAGCCTCTCCGTAGTGGCAGATACGCAGTATTTT.

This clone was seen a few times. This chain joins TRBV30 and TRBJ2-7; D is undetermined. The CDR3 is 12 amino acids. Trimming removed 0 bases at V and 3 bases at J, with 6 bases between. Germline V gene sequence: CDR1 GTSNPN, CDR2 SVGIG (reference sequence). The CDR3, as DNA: TGTGCCTGGAGTGTAGACCGCTACGAGCAGTACTTC. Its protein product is CAWSVDRYEQYF.

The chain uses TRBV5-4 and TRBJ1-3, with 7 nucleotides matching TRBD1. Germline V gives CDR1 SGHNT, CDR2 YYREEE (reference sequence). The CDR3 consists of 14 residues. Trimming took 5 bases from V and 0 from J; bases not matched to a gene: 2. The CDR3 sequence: CASRRTGSGNTIYF. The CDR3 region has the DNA TGTGCCAGCAGGAGGACAGGCTCTGGAAACACCATATATTTT.

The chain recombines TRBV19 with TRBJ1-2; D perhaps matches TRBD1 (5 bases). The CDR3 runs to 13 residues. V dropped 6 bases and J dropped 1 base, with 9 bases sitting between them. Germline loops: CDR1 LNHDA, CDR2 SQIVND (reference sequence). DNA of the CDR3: TGTGCCAGTAGGGGACTAGTTAACTATGGCTACACCTTC. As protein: CASRGLVNYGYTF.

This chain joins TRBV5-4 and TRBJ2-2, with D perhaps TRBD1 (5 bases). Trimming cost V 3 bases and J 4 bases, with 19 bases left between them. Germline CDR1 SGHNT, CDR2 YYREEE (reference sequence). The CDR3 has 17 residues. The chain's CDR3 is CASSSPGQGVITGELFF. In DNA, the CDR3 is TGTGCCAGCAGCTCCCCCGGGCAGGGCGTCATCACCGGGGAGCTGTTTTTT. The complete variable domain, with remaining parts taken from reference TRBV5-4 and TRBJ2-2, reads ETGVTQSPTHLIKTRGQQVTLRCSSQSGHNTVSWYQQALGQGPQFIFQYYREEENGRGNFPPRFSGLQFPNYSSELNVNALELDDSALYLCASSSPGQGVITGELFFGEGSRLTVL.

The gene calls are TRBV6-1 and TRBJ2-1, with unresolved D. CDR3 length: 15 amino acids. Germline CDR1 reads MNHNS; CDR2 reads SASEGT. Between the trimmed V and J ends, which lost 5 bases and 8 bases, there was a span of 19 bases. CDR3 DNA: TGTGCCAGCAGTTCCGGCAAACAATTTATTTATGAGCAGTTCTTC. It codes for CASSSGKQFIYEQFF.

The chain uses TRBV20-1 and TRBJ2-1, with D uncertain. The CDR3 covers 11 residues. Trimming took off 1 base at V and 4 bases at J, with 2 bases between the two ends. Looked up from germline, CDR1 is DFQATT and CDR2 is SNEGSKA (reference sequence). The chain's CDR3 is CSARGYNEQFF. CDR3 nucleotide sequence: TGCAGTGCTAGAGGTTACAATGAGCAGTTCTTC.

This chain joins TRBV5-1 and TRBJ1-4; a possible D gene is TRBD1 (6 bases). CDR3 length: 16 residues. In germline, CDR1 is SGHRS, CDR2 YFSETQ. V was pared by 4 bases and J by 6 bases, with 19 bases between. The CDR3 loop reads CASSHLPGVNDEKLFF. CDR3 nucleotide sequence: TGCGCCAGCAGCCATCTTCCAGGGGTGAATGATGAAAAACTGTTTTTT.

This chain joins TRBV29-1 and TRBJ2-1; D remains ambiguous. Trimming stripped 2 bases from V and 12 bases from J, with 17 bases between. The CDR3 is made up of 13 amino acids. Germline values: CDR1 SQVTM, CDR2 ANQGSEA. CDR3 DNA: TGCAGCGTTGAATATTCCTCCCCACCGGGGCAGTTCTTC. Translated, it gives CSVEYSSPPGQFF.

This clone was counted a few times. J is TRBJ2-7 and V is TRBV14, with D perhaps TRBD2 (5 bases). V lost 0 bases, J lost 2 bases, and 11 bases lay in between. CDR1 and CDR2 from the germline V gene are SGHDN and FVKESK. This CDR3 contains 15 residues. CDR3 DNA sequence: TGTGCCAGCAGCCAAGAAGCCGGACTCCCCTACGAGCAGTACTTC. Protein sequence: CASSQEAGLPYEQYF.

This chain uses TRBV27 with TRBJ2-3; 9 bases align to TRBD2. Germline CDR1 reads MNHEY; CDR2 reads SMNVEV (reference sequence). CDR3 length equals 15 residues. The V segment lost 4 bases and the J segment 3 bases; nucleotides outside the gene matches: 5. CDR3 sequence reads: CASSSPGLATDTQYF. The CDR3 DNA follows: TGTGCCAGCAGTTCCCCGGGACTAGCAACAGATACGCAGTATTTT.

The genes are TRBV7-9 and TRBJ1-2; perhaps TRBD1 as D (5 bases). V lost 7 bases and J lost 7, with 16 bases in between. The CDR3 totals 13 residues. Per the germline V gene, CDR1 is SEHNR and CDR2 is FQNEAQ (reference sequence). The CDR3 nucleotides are TGTGCCAGCACCCCTGAAGGGGTGGGTGGCTACACCTTC. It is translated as CASTPEGVGGYTF.